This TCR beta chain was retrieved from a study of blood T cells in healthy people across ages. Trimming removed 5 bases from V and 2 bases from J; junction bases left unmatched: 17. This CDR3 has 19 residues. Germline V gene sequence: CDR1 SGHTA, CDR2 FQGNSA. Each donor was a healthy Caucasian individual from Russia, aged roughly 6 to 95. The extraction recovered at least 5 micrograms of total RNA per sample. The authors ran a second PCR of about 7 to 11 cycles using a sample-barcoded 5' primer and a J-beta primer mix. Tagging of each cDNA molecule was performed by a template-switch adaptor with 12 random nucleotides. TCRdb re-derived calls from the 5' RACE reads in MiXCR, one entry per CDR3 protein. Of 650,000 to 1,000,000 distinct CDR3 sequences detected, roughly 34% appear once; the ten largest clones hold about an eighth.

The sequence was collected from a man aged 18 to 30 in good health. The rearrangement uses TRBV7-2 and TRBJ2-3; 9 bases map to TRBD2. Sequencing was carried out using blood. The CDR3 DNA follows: TGTGCCAGCAGCCAACGTGGGACTAGCCCCCGTTTCAACACAGATACGCAGTATTTT. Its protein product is CASSQRGTSPRFNTDTQYF.